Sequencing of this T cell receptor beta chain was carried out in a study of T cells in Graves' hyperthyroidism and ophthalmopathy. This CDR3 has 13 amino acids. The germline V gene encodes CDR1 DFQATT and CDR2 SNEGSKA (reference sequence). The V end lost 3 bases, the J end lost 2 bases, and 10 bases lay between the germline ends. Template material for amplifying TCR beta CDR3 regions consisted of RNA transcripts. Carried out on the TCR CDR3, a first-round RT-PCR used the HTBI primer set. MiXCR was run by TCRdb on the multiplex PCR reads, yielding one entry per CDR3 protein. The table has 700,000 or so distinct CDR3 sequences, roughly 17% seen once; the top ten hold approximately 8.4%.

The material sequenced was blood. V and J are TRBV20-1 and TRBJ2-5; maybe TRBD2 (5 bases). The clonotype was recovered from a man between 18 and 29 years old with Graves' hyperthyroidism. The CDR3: CSASILAQETQYF. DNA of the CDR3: TGCAGTGCTAGTATCTTAGCGCAAGAGACCCAGTACTTC.